Listed below are T cell receptor beta chains from one sample, sequenced in a study of read filtering for tumor transcriptome and immune sequencing. TCRdb reprocessed the reads with MiXCR, giving one entry per CDR3 protein. Among about 39,000 distinct CDR3 sequences listed, 14% were seen once. Input material: a population of CD138-negative cells sorted from bone marrow. These receptors all stem from a donor aged 40 or over with multiple myeloma. CDR3s include the opening cysteine and the closing phenylalanine or tryptophan. The order of the fields is CDR3 protein, CDR3 DNA, J gene, clone size, V gene, D gene. A D gene is named only where the DNA matches it firmly. The size field is filled for only some rows; it gives once, few, many or a size class.

CASSRQGAGTEAFF TGTGCCAGCAGCAGACAGGGGGCTGGTACTGAAGCTTTCTTT TRBJ1-1 many TRBV9 TRBD1
CASSFTGEKGKNIQYF TGTGCCAGCAGTTTTACAGGGGAAAAGGGCAAAAACATTCAGTACTTC TRBJ2-4 many TRBV6-5 TRBD1
CASQRDRAVDTQYF TGTGCCAGCCAAAGGGACAGGGCCGTAGATACGCAGTATTTT TRBJ2-3 many TRBV6-6 TRBD1
CASSQPTETQYF TGTGCCAGCAGCCAGCCCACAGAGACCCAGTACTTC TRBJ2-5 many TRBV14 -
CASSFQGALNEQYF TGTGCCAGCAGCTTTCAGGGGGCCCTCAACGAGCAGTACTTC TRBJ2-7 many TRBV13 TRBD1
CASRHEGSNYGYTF TGCGCCAGCAGACATGAGGGGTCTAACTATGGCTACACCTTC TRBJ1-2 many TRBV5-1 -
CASSLGTGGHGYTF TGTGCCAGCAGCTTAGGGACAGGGGGCCATGGCTACACCTTC TRBJ1-2 many TRBV7-9 TRBD1
CASSPLRSGTNTGELFF TGTGCCAGCTCACCATTGCGAAGCGGGACGAACACCGGGGAGCTGTTTTTT TRBJ2-2 many TRBV18 TRBD2
CASSWGNSAQTENIQYF TGCGCCAGCAGTTGGGGGAATAGCGCGCAAACTGAAAACATTCAGTACTTC TRBJ2-4 medium-sized TRBV5-1 -
CSAHHREQFF TGCAGTGCCCACCACAGGGAGCAGTTCTTC TRBJ2-1 many TRBV20-1 -
CASSGTGYLYEQYF TGTGCCAGCAGTGGGACAGGGTATCTCTACGAGCAGTACTTC TRBJ2-7 many TRBV6-6 TRBD1
CSAEGARVNEQFF TGCAGTGCAGAGGGGGCGCGGGTCAATGAGCAGTTCTTC TRBJ2-1 many TRBV20-1 TRBD1
CSVRTGVYEQYF TGCAGCGTGAGGACAGGGGTCTACGAGCAGTACTTC TRBJ2-7 many TRBV29-1 TRBD1
CASSLAGSRTEAFF TGTGCCAGCAGCTTAGCGGGGTCGCGGACTGAAGCTTTCTTT TRBJ1-1 many TRBV7-9 -
CASRSPRTGFTYNEQFF TGCGCCAGCAGATCCCCTCGAACAGGTTTTACCTACAATGAGCAGTTCTTC TRBJ2-1 few TRBV4-1 -
CASASGLAVSYNEQFF TGTGCTAGTGCTTCGGGACTAGCGGTTTCCTACAATGAGCAGTTCTTC TRBJ2-1 many TRBV12-5 TRBD2
CASSPNLQETQYF TGTGCCAGCAGTCCCAACCTTCAAGAGACCCAGTACTTC TRBJ2-5 many TRBV11-2 -
CASSPGGSLSTDTQYF TGCGCCAGCAGCCCCGGAGGGTCTTTAAGCACAGATACGCAGTATTTT TRBJ2-3 - TRBV5-1 -
CSVLAGGPSDTQYF TGCAGTGTTTTAGCGGGAGGGCCATCAGATACGCAGTATTTT TRBJ2-3 many TRBV20-1 TRBD2
CASSFSEGTTLDNEQFF TGTGCCAGCAGTTTCAGTGAGGGGACCACTCTGGACAATGAGCAGTTCTTC TRBJ2-1 many TRBV12-3/TRBV12-4 -
CASSLFRTEAFF TGTGCCAGCAGCTTATTCCGCACTGAGGCTTTCTTT TRBJ1-1 few TRBV11-2 -
CASSLGGMNDEQFF TGTGCCAGCAGTTTAGGGGGGATGAACGATGAGCAGTTCTTC TRBJ2-1 many TRBV27 -
CASSLATRGGKGLETQYF TGTGCCAGCAGCTTAGCTACGCGGGGGGGCAAAGGACTGGAGACCCAGTACTTC TRBJ2-5 many TRBV11-2 TRBD2
CASSSQSSGIDEQYF TGTGCCAGCAGCTCCCAGTCTAGCGGGATTGACGAGCAGTACTTC TRBJ2-7 many TRBV7-2 TRBD2
CASSSLGTSNSNEQFF TGTGCCAGCAGCTCCCTCGGGACTAGCAACTCCAATGAGCAGTTCTTC TRBJ2-1 many TRBV9 TRBD2
CAISDRDRVGQPQHF TGTGCCATCAGTGACCGGGACAGGGTTGGTCAGCCCCAGCATTTT TRBJ1-5 many TRBV10-3 TRBD1
CASSLGHGTSGISTDTQYF TGTGCCAGCAGCCTGGGCCACGGGACTAGCGGGATTAGCACAGATACGCAGTATTTT TRBJ2-3 many TRBV7-3 TRBD2
CASSIDKQHNSPLHF TGTGCCAGTAGTATAGATAAACAGCATAATTCACCCCTCCACTTT TRBJ1-6 - TRBV19 -
CATSDFGDITEAFF TGTGCCACCAGTGATTTTGGGGACATCACTGAAGCTTTCTTT TRBJ1-1 many TRBV24-1 -
CASSEYSGNTGELFF TGTGCCAGCAGTGAATACAGCGGAAACACCGGGGAGCTGTTTTTT TRBJ2-2 many TRBV25-1 -
CSARAGTGNYEQYF TGCAGTGCTAGGGCCGGGACAGGAAATTACGAGCAGTACTTC TRBJ2-7 few TRBV20-1 TRBD1
CASRMASNTGELFF TGTGCCAGCCGGATGGCTAGCAACACCGGGGAGCTGTTTTTT TRBJ2-2 many TRBV6-1 -